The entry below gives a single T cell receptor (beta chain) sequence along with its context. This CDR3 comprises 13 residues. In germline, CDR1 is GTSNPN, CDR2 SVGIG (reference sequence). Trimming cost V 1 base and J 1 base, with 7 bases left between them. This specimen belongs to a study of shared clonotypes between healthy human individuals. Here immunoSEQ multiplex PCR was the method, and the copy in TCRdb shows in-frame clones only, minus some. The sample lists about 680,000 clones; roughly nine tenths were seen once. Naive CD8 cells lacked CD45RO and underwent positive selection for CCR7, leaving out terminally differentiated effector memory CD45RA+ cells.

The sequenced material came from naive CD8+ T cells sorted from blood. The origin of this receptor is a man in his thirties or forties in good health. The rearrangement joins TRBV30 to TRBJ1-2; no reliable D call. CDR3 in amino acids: CAWSDAINYGYTF. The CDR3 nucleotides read TGTGCCTGGAGTGATGCCATTAACTATGGCTACACCTTC.